This is a list of T cell receptor beta chains from one sample in a study of blood T cell repertoires in COVID-19. The data were produced by immunoSEQ multiplex PCR, yet TCRdb's version contains in-frame clones alone and is incomplete. The top ten hold roughly 28% of the sample, which has 27,000 or so clones, around 88% seen once. The source material was peripheral blood. Receptor source: a human donor in a cohort sampled during active COVID-19. The CDR3 runs from the conserved cysteine through the conserved F or W. A D gene is named only where the DNA matches it firmly. Clone size is given for some rows only: seen once, a few or many times, or a class if the clone is expanded.

TRBV5-8	TRBD1	-	TRBJ2-5	CASSRGTGTYQETQYF	TGTGCCAGCAGCAGGGGGACAGGGACTTACCAAGAGACCCAGTACTTC
TRBV21-1	-	-	TRBJ1-5	CASSPRKGGILYSNQPQHF	TGTGCCAGCAGCCCCCGGAAGGGAGGGATTCTTTATAGCAATCAGCCCCAGCATTTT
TRBV30	-	once	TRBJ1-4	CAWSVPLAGRNEKLFF	TGTGCCTGGAGTGTACCCCTCGCAGGTCGAAATGAAAAACTGTTTTTT
TRBV30	-	-	TRBJ2-7	CAWEPRSTYEQYF	TGTGCATGGGAGCCCAGGTCCACCTACGAGCAGTACTTC
TRBV11-3	-	-	TRBJ2-2	CASSLGGDGTGELFF	TGTGCCAGCAGCTTAGGCGGGGATGGCACCGGGGAGCTGTTTTTT
TRBV30	TRBD1	-	TRBJ1-4	CAWRARQGPTNEKLFF	TGTGCCTGGAGGGCCCGACAGGGGCCAACTAATGAAAAACTGTTTTTT
TRBV30	-	-	TRBJ2-3	CAWSGALSTDTQYF	TGTGCCTGGAGCGGAGCACTCAGCACAGATACGCAGTATTTT
TRBV6-2/TRBV6-3	-	-	TRBJ2-1	CASSYSNAGADSYNEQFF	TGTGCCAGCAGTTACTCGAATGCGGGGGCCGACTCCTACAATGAGCAGTTCTTC
TRBV29-1	TRBD1	-	TRBJ1-2	CSVWTGLGYGYTF	TGCAGCGTCTGGACAGGGTTAGGTTATGGCTACACCTTC
TRBV29-1	-	-	TRBJ2-2	CSVVRDPVGGELFF	TGCAGCGTTGTGCGGGATCCTGTGGGCGGGGAGCTGTTTTTT
TRBV10-3	TRBD1	-	TRBJ2-3	CAISEDRGSDTQYF	TGTGCCATCAGTGAGGACAGGGGGAGCGATACGCAGTATTTT
TRBV5-1	-	-	TRBJ1-1	CASSLVAGGLSTEAFF	TGCGCCAGCAGCTTGGTCGCCGGGGGGCTAAGCACTGAAGCTTTCTTT
TRBV11-2	-	-	TRBJ2-4	CASSKIAETIQYF	TGTGCCAGCAGCAAGATAGCGGAGACCATTCAGTACTTC
TRBV21-1	-	-	TRBJ1-4	CASSPRGGARGEKLFF	TGTGCCAGCAGCCCAAGGGGGGGGGCGCGAGGGGAAAAACTGTTTTTT
TRBV2	-	-	TRBJ2-1	CASSGGTLYNEQFF	TGTGCCAGCAGTGGGGGGACACTTTACAATGAGCAGTTCTTC
TRBV6-5	-	-	TRBJ2-7	CASSSFGDSYEQYF	TGTGCCAGCAGTTCGTTCGGGGACTCCTACGAGCAGTACTTC
TRBV2	-	-	TRBJ2-7	CASGGTYYYEQYF	TGTGCCAGCGGGGGGACTTACTACTACGAGCAGTACTTC
TRBV18	-	-	TRBJ2-7	CASSSAWALSEQYF	TGTGCCAGCTCATCCGCTTGGGCTTTATCTGAGCAGTACTTC
TRBV6-6	TRBD2	once	TRBJ2-1	CASSPGTSGARERNEQFF	TGTGCCAGCAGTCCCGGGACTAGCGGGGCCCGAGAAAGGAATGAGCAGTTCTTC
TRBV29-1	-	-	TRBJ2-5	CSVAGDQETQYF	TGCAGCGTTGCAGGGGACCAAGAGACCCAGTACTTC
TRBV18	TRBD1	-	TRBJ2-7	CASSPPGQGSSEQYF	TGTGCCAGCTCGCCTCCGGGACAGGGTTCATCCGAGCAGTACTTC
TRBV30	-	-	TRBJ2-1	CAWSVGAEYNEQFF	TGTGCCTGGAGTGTAGGGGCAGAGTACAATGAGCAGTTCTTC
TRBV24-1	TRBD2	-	TRBJ2-5	CATSDKTSGGPETQYF	TGTGCCACCAGTGATAAGACTAGCGGGGGGCCAGAGACCCAGTACTTC
TRBV5-4	-	-	TRBJ2-4	CASSTRGTSNIQYF	TGTGCCAGCAGTACTCGGGGTACCTCAAACATTCAGTACTTC
TRBV7-3	-	few	TRBJ2-2	CASSRVPSTGELFF	TGTGCCAGTTCCAGGGTGCCGAGCACCGGGGAGCTGTTTTTT
TRBV3-1/TRBV3-2	-	once	TRBJ2-3	CASSPGTRRTDTQYF	TGTGCCAGCAGCCCCGGGACTCGTCGCACAGATACGCAGTATTTT
TRBV14	-	few	TRBJ1-2	CASSQLGAGGYTF	TGTGCCAGCAGCCAACTGGGGGCAGGAGGCTACACCTTC
TRBV7-4	-	-	TRBJ1-4	CASRLSQTPPEEEKLFF	TGTGCCAGCAGACTATCCCAGACGCCCCCAGAGGAGGAAAAACTGTTTTTT
TRBV3-1/TRBV3-2	TRBD1	-	TRBJ1-6	CASSQPGQAPSPLHF	TGTGCCAGCAGCCAACCGGGACAGGCCCCCTCACCCCTCCACTTT
TRBV6-1	TRBD1	-	TRBJ1-5	CASSEQGAAGNQPQHF	TGTGCCAGCAGTGAACAGGGGGCAGCAGGCAATCAGCCCCAGCATTTT
TRBV5-1	-	-	TRBJ2-5	CASSPQGMETQYF	TGCGCCAGCAGCCCGCAGGGGATGGAGACCCAGTACTTC
TRBV19	-	-	TRBJ1-1	CATRRVTEAFF	TGTGCCACCAGGAGGGTCACTGAAGCTTTCTTT
TRBV19	TRBD1	-	TRBJ1-2	CATGGGQGVRGYTF	TGTGCCACCGGAGGGGGACAGGGGGTGCGTGGCTACACCTTC
TRBV6-5	TRBD1	-	TRBJ2-7	CASARDRGEEQYF	TGTGCCAGTGCAAGGGACAGGGGTGAAGAGCAGTACTTC
TRBV5-1	TRBD1	few	TRBJ2-7	CASRPRGQDVYYEQYF	TGCGCCAGCAGGCCCAGAGGACAGGATGTATATTACGAGCAGTACTTC
TRBV5-8	TRBD1	-	TRBJ2-5	CASSLADDRAYF	TGTGCCAGCAGCTTGGCCGACGACAGGGCTTACTTC
TRBV11-2	-	-	TRBJ1-2	CASSGGGAIYGYTF	TGTGCCAGCAGCGGCGGGGGGGCCATCTATGGCTACACCTTC
TRBV16	-	-	TRBJ2-7	CASSQSTISYEQYF	TGTGCCAGCAGCCAATCTACTATCTCCTACGAGCAGTACTTC
TRBV6-5	-	-	TRBJ1-2	CASSSRTVHGYTF	TGTGCCAGCAGTTCACGGACAGTCCATGGCTACACCTTC
TRBV19	TRBD1	-	TRBJ1-5	CASSTYSTGGSQPQHF	TGTGCCAGTAGTACCTACTCGACAGGGGGGAGTCAGCCCCAGCATTTT
TRBV2	-	-	TRBJ1-4	CASSDGAGGNEKLFF	TGTGCCAGCAGTGATGGGGCAGGTGGAAATGAAAAACTGTTTTTT
TRBV30	-	-	TRBJ1-1	CAWKVAGARTEAFF	TGTGCCTGGAAGGTCGCAGGGGCTCGCACTGAAGCTTTCTTT
TRBV6-1	-	-	TRBJ2-2	CASSEPGLGGFSGELFF	TGTGCCAGCAGTGAACCAGGTCTCGGTGGGTTTTCTGGGGAGCTGTTTTTT
TRBV12-5	TRBD1	-	TRBJ1-5	CASGLGPRDSSNERRSANQPQHF	TGTGCTAGTGGTTTGGGTCCTCGGGACAGCTCCAACGAAAGACGGTCTGCCAATCAGCCCCAGCATTTT
TRBV27	TRBD1	-	TRBJ2-2	CASSLTRTGKPGELFF	TGTGCCAGCAGTCTAACCAGGACAGGGAAGCCCGGGGAGCTGTTTTTT
TRBV30	TRBD1	-	TRBJ1-5	CAWSVNRGPNQPQHF	TGTGCCTGGAGTGTAAACAGGGGCCCCAATCAGCCCCAGCATTTT
TRBV5-4	-	-	TRBJ2-7	CASSLGGGPSYEQYF	TGTGCCAGCAGCTTGGGAGGGGGTCCCTCCTACGAGCAGTACTTC
TRBV11-2	TRBD2	-	TRBJ2-1	CASSGAGLAGGRSYNEQFF	TGTGCCAGCAGCGGGGCCGGACTAGCGGGGGGCCGCTCCTACAATGAGCAGTTCTTC
TRBV19	TRBD2	-	TRBJ2-3	CASSIAGGQTTPDTQYF	TGTGCCAGTAGTATTGCGGGGGGGCAAACCACTCCCGATACGCAGTATTTT
TRBV6-5	-	-	TRBJ2-5	CASSPRETQYF	TGTGCCAGCAGTCCCCGAGAGACCCAGTACTTC
TRBV2	-	once	TRBJ1-2	CASKRSQGYYGYTF	TGTGCCAGCAAAAGGAGCCAGGGGTACTATGGCTACACCTTC
TRBV19	-	-	TRBJ2-7	CASSIGQGSPYEQYF	TGTGCCAGTAGTATCGGGCAGGGGAGCCCCTACGAGCAGTACTTC
TRBV4-1	TRBD2	-	TRBJ2-7	CASSQDQLAGASYEQYF	TGCGCCAGCAGCCAAGATCAACTAGCGGGGGCCTCCTACGAGCAGTACTTC
TRBV7-8	-	-	TRBJ1-2	CASSLTEGQWHGYTF	TGTGCCAGCAGCTTGACGGAGGGTCAGTGGCATGGCTACACCTTC
TRBV3-1/TRBV3-2	-	-	TRBJ2-5	CASSQDGSGSGTQYF	TGTGCCAGCAGCCAAGATGGATCGGGATCTGGGACCCAGTACTTC
TRBV3-1/TRBV3-2	-	-	TRBJ2-7	CASSLIGQREQYF	TGTGCCAGCAGCCTCATTGGACAGAGGGAGCAGTACTTC
TRBV18	-	-	TRBJ1-3	CASSPLGDTIYF	TGTGCCAGCTCACCCTTGGGAGACACCATATATTTT
TRBV4-2	TRBD1	-	TRBJ1-2	CASSQVRDRGWGYTF	TGTGCCAGCAGCCAAGTGCGGGACAGGGGGTGGGGCTACACCTTC